The present T cell receptor beta chain was sequenced within a study of T cells after yellow fever vaccination. Across the study: Fractions of low cell number were prepared using SMART-Seq v4 Ultra Low Input.

TCRdb used MiXCR to reprocess the 5' RACE reads, holding one entry per CDR3 protein. The sample yields roughly 400,000 distinct CDR3 sequences, over 15% seen once. Study results and limitations: Some clonotypes were seen in both the CD4 and the CD8 compartments. These made up a small share and likely arose from convergent recombination.

V was pared by 10 bases and J by 5 bases, with 2 bases of the junction left unmatched. This CDR3 comprises 10 residues. Looked up from germline, CDR1 is MDHEN and CDR2 is SYDVKM. About this clonotype: Its specificity is unknown.

The chain carries TRBV28 and TRBJ2-7, with TRBD1 identical over 7 bases. This clonotype was sampled from a man younger than 30 who received the YFV17D yellow fever vaccine. Sequencing used PBMCs, obtained before the yellow fever booster vaccination. The CDR3 reads CAIGQDEQYV. CDR3 DNA sequence: TGTGCCATCGGACAGGACGAGCAGTACGTC.